Each of the 23 T cell receptor beta chains below was sequenced from the same sample in a study. A single record per CDR3 protein comes from TCRdb applying MiXCR to the RT-PCR reads. The data hold roughly 6,000 distinct CDR3 sequences, with roughly nine tenths observed a single time. Sequenced sample: memory CD4+ T cells from blood. All receptors come from a female donor in good health, serving as a healthy control.

About this clonotype: Since it is a stray read in a library aimed at alpha chains, this beta chain has a size that is not meaningful. V usage is TRBV5-1 and J usage is TRBJ2-2; 11 nucleotides align to TRBD2. This CDR3 is built from 18 residues. The V segment lost 4 bases and the J segment 5 bases; nucleotides outside the gene matches: 13. Germline V gene sequence: CDR1 SGHRS, CDR2 YFSETQ. CDR3 DNA: TGCGCCAGCAGCGAGACTCCTAGCGGGAGGCGTTATACCGGGGAGCTGTTTTTT. Its translation: CASSETPSGRRYTGELFF.

Points on this clonotype: This beta chain is a stray read from a library made for alpha chains; its abundance is not meaningful. The chain carries TRBV10-1 and TRBJ2-3; 7 bases are shared with TRBD2. Germline CDR1 is WNHNN and CDR2 is SYGVQD (reference sequence). After removal of 4 bases from V and 5 bases from J, the junction contained 6 bases not matched to a gene. The CDR3 runs 14 residues. The CDR3 DNA sequence: TGCGCCAGCAGTGCCGGGAGGCAGAGAGATACGCAGTATTTT. This codes for CASSAGRQRDTQYF.

About this clonotype: The library was designed around alpha chains, so this beta chain is a stray read whose abundance carries little weight. This chain uses TRBV5-5 with TRBJ2-7, with D possibly TRBD1 on 5 matching bases. V shed 2 bases and J shed 2 bases, with 14 bases lying between them. In germline, CDR1 is SGHKS, CDR2 YYEKEE (reference sequence). There are 15 residues in the CDR3. The CDR3 loop is CASSFGADLTYEQYF. DNA of the CDR3: TGTGCCAGCAGCTTTGGGGCAGATTTAACCTACGAGCAGTACTTC.

There are a few counts of this clonotype. Since it is a stray read in a library aimed at alpha chains, this beta chain has a size that is not meaningful. The rearrangement joins TRBV7-8 to TRBJ1-1; D is perhaps TRBD1 (5 bases). Trimming left V 5 bases short and J 1 base short, with 14 bases between. Germline assignment: CDR1 SGHVS and CDR2 FQNEAQ. This CDR3 comprises 15 residues. CDR3 DNA: TGTGCCAGCAGCCCGCGGGCGGGGGAGAACACTGAAGCTTTCTTT. Protein: CASSPRAGENTEAFF.

In regard to this clonotype: With the library built for alpha chains, this beta chain is off target and its frequency is not meaningful. This CDR3 reads CASSLVGQNTEAFF. CDR3 coding DNA: TGTGCCAGCAGCTTAGTGGGGCAAAACACTGAAGCTTTCTTT. The V gene is TRBV7-2, the J gene TRBJ1-1, with D possibly being TRBD1 (5 bases). The germline V gene has CDR1 SGHTA and CDR2 FQGNSA. The CDR3 is 14 amino acids. The V end was cut by 1 base, the J end by 2 bases, with 8 bases between.

This clonotype was found once. With the library built for alpha chains, this beta chain is off target and its frequency is not meaningful. V gene TRBV5-6 combines with J gene TRBJ2-3, with D possibly being TRBD2 (6 bases). With 2 bases removed from V and 2 bases from J, the gap between germline ends came to 12 bases. The germline V gene has CDR1 SGHDT and CDR2 YYEEEE. The CDR3 spans 15 residues. CDR3 sequence: CASSFQGGVTDTQYF. The CDR3 coding sequence is TGTGCCAGCAGCTTTCAGGGCGGGGTCACAGATACGCAGTATTTT.

Worth noting for this clonotype: Since it is a stray read in a library aimed at alpha chains, this beta chain has a size that is not meaningful. The CDR3 region has the DNA TGCAGTGCTAGAGGGAAGGGACTAGCGGGAGGGCCGAGTATCCCCTCCTACAATGAGCAGTTCTTC. Encoded protein: CSARGKGLAGGPSIPSYNEQFF. The rearrangement uses TRBV20-1 and TRBJ2-1; 16 nucleotides agree with TRBD2. The germline gives CDR1 DFQATT, CDR2 SNEGSKA (reference sequence). The CDR3 runs to 22 residues. With V trimmed by 1 base and J by 0 bases, 15 bases remained unmatched.

Points on this clonotype: Because this beta chain is a stray read in a library intended to capture alpha chains, its abundance should not be given much weight. The rearrangement uses TRBV10-2 and TRBJ2-7; 16 bases map to TRBD2. This CDR3 contains 15 residues. Looked up from germline, CDR1 is WSHSY and CDR2 is SAAADI. J gave up 5 bases and V 11 bases, and 9 bases lay outside the gene matches. The CDR3 DNA sequence: TGCGCCTGGGGGACTAGCGGGAGGGTTAGCGACGAGCAGTACTTC. It is translated as CAWGTSGRVSDEQYF.

Concerning this clonotype itself: This beta chain is a stray sequence in a library constructed for alpha chains; its clone size is not meaningful. The chain carries TRBV6-6 and TRBJ2-7; D is unresolved. This CDR3 has 10 residues. The V and J ends lost 1 base and 5 bases respectively, with 0 bases between them. Germline CDR1 is MNHNY and CDR2 is SVGAGI (reference sequence). The CDR3: CASSYYEQYF. CDR3 DNA sequence: TGTGCCAGCAGTTACTACGAGCAGTACTTC.

This clonotype was detected a few times. In a library made to pick up alpha chains, this beta chain is a stray read with a size that means little. The chain has TRBV27 and TRBJ2-7; 7 bases are a match to TRBD1. Germline CDR1 and CDR2: MNHEY and SMNVEV (reference sequence). The CDR3 sequence is 15 residues long. With V trimmed by 6 bases and J by 3 bases, 11 bases remained unmatched. Here the CDR3 reads CASSFRDRSIYEQYF. CDR3 DNA: TGTGCCAGCAGCTTCCGGGACAGATCAATCTACGAGCAGTACTTC.

In the case of this clonotype: Little can be read into the size of this beta chain, an off-target read in a library designed for alpha chains. The chain has TRBV11-3 and TRBJ2-2; D is ambiguous. The CDR3 has 12 residues. Germline loops: CDR1 SGHNT, CDR2 YENEEA. V dropped 6 bases and J dropped 6 bases, with 8 bases sitting between them. The CDR3 sequence: CASSPPAGELFF. The CDR3 bases are TGTGCCAGCAGTCCCCCCGCCGGGGAGCTGTTTTTT.

Comments on this clonotype: Within a library made for alpha chains, this beta chain is off target, and its count is uninformative. The chain employs TRBV5-7 and TRBJ1-2; 7 nucleotides match TRBD1. TRBV5-7 qualifies as an ORF whose function is uncertain. Germline trimming cut 0 bases from V and 6 bases from J; bases unmatched to any gene: 5. This CDR3 is built from 14 residues. In DNA, the CDR3 is TGTGCCAGCAGCTTGGGACAGGGTGCCAATGGCTACACCTTC. Its protein is CASSLGQGANGYTF.

About this clonotype itself: A library made for alpha chains picked up this beta chain off target, so its size means little. This chain links TRBV6-5 with TRBJ1-1, with 8 bases aligning to TRBD1. The CDR3 spans 15 residues. V lost 2 bases to trimming and J lost 1 base; unmatched junction nucleotides: 3. Germline-derived CDR1 and CDR2 are MNHEY and SVGAGI. The CDR3 bases are TGTGCCAGCAGTTACCTCGGGACAGGGAACACTGAAGCTTTCTTT. Residues: CASSYLGTGNTEAFF.

This clonotype was recorded once. This beta chain is an off-target read within a library intended for alpha chains, so its frequency means little. The V and J genes are TRBV12-3 or TRBV12-4 and TRBJ2-1, with 7 positions matching TRBD1. The CDR3 has 16 residues. Germline trimming cut 5 bases from V and 6 bases from J; bases unmatched to any gene: 13. The CDR3: CASSGMLGSGGNEQFF. CDR3 DNA: TGTGCCAGCAGTGGGATGTTGGGGTCAGGGGGCAATGAGCAGTTCTTC.

This clonotype has just one count. This beta chain appears as a stray read in a library generated for alpha chains; its size is not informative. The rearrangement uses TRBV6-1 and TRBJ2-1, with TRBD1 matching over 12 bases. The CDR3 has 15 amino acids. V lost 5 bases, J lost 10 bases, and 9 bases stayed unmatched. CDR1 and CDR2 (germline): MNHNS, SASEGT. DNA for the CDR3: TGTGCCAGCAGTCCTGGCGGGACAGGGGGCCAAGAGCAGTTCTTC. It translates to CASSPGGTGGQEQFF.

This clonotype was found once. This beta chain came through as a stray read in a library set up for alpha chains, and its size says little. J is TRBJ2-7 and V is TRBV12-3 or TRBV12-4; 9 nucleotides match TRBD1. With V trimmed by 6 bases and J by 0 bases, 6 bases remained unmatched. The CDR3 has 15 amino acids. CDR3 coding DNA: TGTGCCAGCAGCCGAGACAGGGGGAGCTCCTACGAGCAGTACTTC. Translating gives CASSRDRGSSYEQYF.

This clonotype was counted once. This beta chain slipped into a library made for alpha chains as a stray read, so its size is not meaningful. The V call is TRBV6-5, the J call TRBJ1-1; D possibly corresponds to TRBD1 (5 bases). There are 17 residues in the CDR3. V was cut by 2 bases and J by 2 bases, with 18 bases left in between. Germline-derived CDR1 and CDR2 are MNHEY and SVGAGI. The CDR3 region has the DNA TGTGCCAGCAGTTACACGGAAAGTAGGGGTCTAAACACTGAAGCTTTCTTT. Its protein product is CASSYTESRGLNTEAFF.

Only a few counts were recorded for this clonotype. This beta chain turned up in a library designed for alpha chains; as an off-target read, its abundance says little. This chain joins TRBV6-2 or TRBV6-3 and TRBJ2-1, with D unresolved. Germline V gives CDR1 MNHEY, CDR2 SVGEGT. The CDR3 sequence is 12 residues long. Trimming left V 8 bases short and J 9 bases short, with 14 bases between. The CDR3 is CASRSDRPEQFF. For the CDR3, the DNA is TGTGCCAGCCGCTCTGACCGGCCTGAGCAGTTCTTC.

Remarks on this clonotype: This beta chain is an off-target read within a library intended for alpha chains, so its frequency means little. The J gene is TRBJ2-5, the V gene TRBV20-1; D might be TRBD1 (6 bases). Trimming took 1 base from V and 5 from J, leaving 14 bases between them. The CDR3 is made up of 14 amino acids. Germline V lookup: CDR1 DFQATT, CDR2 SNEGSKA (reference sequence). CDR3 nucleotide sequence: TGCAGTGCTAGAGTTGGGGGCTCCGGGGAGACCCAGTACTTC. Protein sequence: CSARVGGSGETQYF.

This clonotype has a handful of counts. The library was built for alpha chains, so this beta chain is an off-target read and its size means little. V is TRBV10-3 and J is TRBJ2-1, with TRBD2 matching over 15 bases. Germline-derived CDR1 and CDR2 are ENHRY and SYGVKD. The junction had 1 base not matched to a gene; V was cut back by 5 bases and J by 5 bases. This CDR3 has 15 amino acids. CDR3 DNA sequence: TGTGCCATCAGTCGGACTAGCGGGAGGGACAATGAGCAGTTCTTC. It codes for CAISRTSGRDNEQFF.

On this clonotype: This beta chain turned up in a library designed for alpha chains; as an off-target read, its abundance says little. CDR3 coding DNA: TGCAGTGCTAGCTCAACTAGCGGGGTAAACACCGGGGAGCTGTTTTTT. It is translated as CSASSTSGVNTGELFF. The rearrangement joins TRBV20-1 to TRBJ2-2; 10 bases fit TRBD2. Trimming cost V 3 bases and J 2 bases; bases outside gene matches: 6. Germline lookup yields CDR1 DFQATT and CDR2 SNEGSKA (reference sequence). This CDR3 has 16 amino acids.

About this clonotype itself: This beta chain was picked up by a library intended for alpha chains and is off target, so its count carries little meaning. The V call is TRBV16, the J call TRBJ1-5, with no clear D. V was clipped by 0 bases and J by 4 bases, with 10 bases between them. Germline CDR1 reads KGHSY; CDR2 reads FQNENV. The CDR3 is 15 residues long. The CDR3 region is CASSQSGRSNQPQHF. In DNA form, the CDR3 reads TGTGCCAGCAGCCAATCAGGCAGGAGTAATCAGCCCCAGCATTTT.

With regard to this clonotype: The size of this beta chain means little, since it is a stray read in a library made for alpha chains. The rearrangement uses TRBV7-9 and TRBJ2-7; D unclear. CDR1 is SEHNR, CDR2 FQNEAQ, per germline (reference sequence). The CDR3 totals 13 residues. V lost 2 bases to trimming and J lost 4 bases, with 9 bases between them. The CDR3 DNA follows: TGTGCCAGCAGCTTATTTCCTGAGTACGAGCAGTACTTC. Amino acid sequence: CASSLFPEYEQYF.